The present T cell receptor beta chain was sequenced within a study of cytomegalovirus exposure and HLA in healthy donors. Notes on the study in general: In a later analysis, the majority of CMV-associated beta chains seemingly showed HLA restriction.

Both 60 Vbeta primers and 13 Jbeta primers went into the PCR. Only in-frame clones appear in the TCRdb table, and some are missing; sequencing was by immunoSEQ multiplex PCR. The sample has roughly 100,000 clones; roughly a tenth are singletons. Trimming removed 6 bases at V and 9 bases at J, with 9 bases between. The germline CDR1 and CDR2 sequences are MGHDK and SYGVNS. The CDR3 is made up of 11 amino acids. The table lists this clone with a few counts. What it binds is unknown. Sequenced material: PBMCs. This chain connects TRBV25-1 to TRBJ2-1; no clear D gene. This TCR derives from a man between 35 and 55 years old in good health and CMV-seropositive. The CDR3 nucleotides are TGTGCCAGCAGGTACGCAGGTGAGCAGTTCTTC. Protein: CASRYAGEQFF.